The rows below give T cell receptor beta chains drawn from one sample of a study of preoperative IRX-2 immunotherapy in early breast cancer. Assay used: immunoSEQ multiplex PCR; TCRdb lists only in-frame clones, some missing. The sample yields around 40,000 clones, roughly 95% seen once. The material sequenced was tumor tissue, taken after IRX-2 immunotherapy. These receptors all stem from a human donor with breast cancer. The CDR3 runs from the conserved cysteine through the conserved F or W. D genes are given only for firm matches. Size is stated for part of the rows, as once, few or many counts, or as a class when the clone is expanded.

J | D | size | V | DNA | CDR3
TRBJ2-3 | NA | once | TRBV27 | TGTGCCAGCAGGTCGACAGGGAGGCTAGATACGCAGTATTTT | CASRSTGRLDTQYF
TRBJ2-7 | TRBD1 | NA | TRBV4-2 | TGTGCCAGCAGCCAGATTACGACAGGGTGGTACGAGCAGTACTTC | CASSQITTGWYEQYF
TRBJ1-5 | NA | NA | TRBV28 | TGTGCCAGCAGTTTTTTCACTAGCAATCAGCCCCAGCATTTT | CASSFFTSNQPQHF
TRBJ2-2 | NA | NA | TRBV30 | TGTGCCTGGAGTAATCAGCAGCCCGGGGAGCTGTTTTTT | CAWSNQQPGELFF
TRBJ1-1 | NA | NA | TRBV2 | TGTGCCAGCAGTGAGGAGATTACAGGGAACACTGAAGCTTTCTTT | CASSEEITGNTEAFF
TRBJ2-2 | NA | NA | TRBV4-3 | TGCGCCAGCAGACCGGGTAGAGACCCCACCGGGGAGCTGTTTTTT | CASRPGRDPTGELFF
TRBJ2-1 | TRBD2 | NA | TRBV19 | TGTGCCAGTAGGCGGGCTAGCGGGTACAATGAGCAGTTCTTC | CASRRASGYNEQFF
TRBJ2-2 | NA | NA | TRBV5-1 | TGCGCCAGCTCGTCCCGCGGTACGAACACCGGGGAGCTGTTTTTT | CASSSRGTNTGELFF
TRBJ1-2 | TRBD1 | NA | TRBV5-3 | TGTGCCAGAAGCTCCTCTGGACAGGGAAACTATGGCTACACCTTC | CARSSSGQGNYGYTF
TRBJ2-2 | TRBD1 | NA | TRBV27 | TGTGCCAGCAGCCGGACAGGGAACACCGGGGAGCTGTTTTTT | CASSRTGNTGELFF
TRBJ2-3 | NA | NA | TRBV5-8 | TGTGCCAGCAGCTTGGTCGGGAGCACAGATACGCAGTATTTT | CASSLVGSTDTQYF
TRBJ2-7 | TRBD2 | NA | TRBV4-1 | TGCGCCAGCAGCCGAGGGACTAGCGGGAGTGTCTACGAGCAGTACTTC | CASSRGTSGSVYEQYF
TRBJ2-7 | NA | NA | TRBV28 | TGTGCCAGCCGATATGCAGGGCGGCTAGGGTACGAGCAGTACTTC | CASRYAGRLGYEQYF
TRBJ2-3 | TRBD2 | NA | TRBV7-6 | TGTGCCAGCAGACGTAGCGGGAGTAACACAGATACGCAGTATTTT | CASRRSGSNTDTQYF
TRBJ2-2 | NA | once | TRBV7-2 | TGTGCCAGCAGCTTAGCGCGTACGAACACCGGGGAGCTGTTTTTT | CASSLARTNTGELFF
TRBJ1-4 | NA | NA | TRBV4-1 | TGCGCCAGCAGCCAACTACTAGTGGTGACTAATGAAAAACTGTTTTTT | CASSQLLVVTNEKLFF
TRBJ2-7 | NA | NA | TRBV9 | TGTGCCAGCAGCGTTGGGGGGTGCGAGCAGTACTTC | CASSVGGCEQYF
TRBJ2-1 | NA | NA | TRBV11-3 | TGTGCCAGCAGCTTAGTAGGGCTAGCCGGCAATGAGCAGTTCTTC | CASSLVGLAGNEQFF
TRBJ2-7 | TRBD2 | NA | TRBV6-6 | TGTGCCAGCAGTCAAAGTCTAGCGGGAGTAATCGAGCAGTACTTC | CASSQSLAGVIEQYF
TRBJ2-2 | NA | NA | TRBV25-1 | TGTGCCAGCAGTGACAGGGGGGTCACCGGGGAGCTGTTTTTT | CASSDRGVTGELFF
TRBJ2-1 | NA | few | TRBV5-6 | TGTGCCAGCAGTCGACAGCTAGCATTCAATAATGAGCAGTTCTTC | CASSRQLAFNNEQFF
TRBJ2-5 | TRBD2 | NA | TRBV19 | TGTGCCAGTACGGGACTAGCGGGGAAGGGGCAAGAGACCCAGTACTTC | CASTGLAGKGQETQYF
TRBJ1-1 | TRBD1 | NA | TRBV5-6 | TGTGCCAGCAGCTTGATCAGGGGGGGGACTGAAGCTTTCTTT | CASSLIRGGTEAFF
TRBJ2-5 | NA | NA | TRBV2 | TGTGCCAGCAGTGAAGAAGAGACCCAGTACTTC | CASSEEETQYF
TRBJ2-1 | NA | NA | TRBV7-3 | TGTGCCAGCAGCCTAGGGGCTCGCCTCAATGAGCAGTTCTTC | CASSLGARLNEQFF
TRBJ2-2 | TRBD1 | NA | TRBV4-1 | TGCGCCAGCAGCCCCTGGCTGGGACAGGGGGAATCAACCGGGGAGCTGTTTTTT | CASSPWLGQGESTGELFF
TRBJ1-5 | NA | few | TRBV27 | TGTGCCAGCAGTGTATCTAGGGTGGAGCCCCAGCATTTT | CASSVSRVEPQHF
TRBJ2-6 | NA | NA | TRBV7-2 | TGTGCCAGCAGCCCCTACCTCTCTGGGGCCAACGTCCTGACTTTC | CASSPYLSGANVLTF
TRBJ2-3 | NA | NA | TRBV4-1 | TGCGCCAGCAGCCAAATCCGGGGGCCCACAGATACGCAGTATTTT | CASSQIRGPTDTQYF
TRBJ2-4 | NA | NA | TRBV7-9 | TGTGCCAGCAGCCCCTACAGAGTAAGAGCCAAAAACATTCAGTACTTC | CASSPYRVRAKNIQYF
TRBJ2-1 | TRBD2 | NA | TRBV4-3 | TGCGCCAGCAGCCAAGATCCCCCTAGCGGGGTATACAATGAGCAGTTCTTC | CASSQDPPSGVYNEQFF
TRBJ1-1 | NA | NA | TRBV7-3 | TGTGCCAGCAGCCGGGGTGGGGGGAACACTGAAGCTTTCTTT | CASSRGGGNTEAFF
TRBJ1-2 | NA | NA | TRBV7-9 | TGTGCCAGCAGCTTAGGGGGGGGCTATTTCAACTATGGCTACACCTTC | CASSLGGGYFNYGYTF
TRBJ2-1 | NA | NA | TRBV5-1 | TGCGCCAGCAGCTCGGGACGGATCAACGTCAATGAGCAGTTCTTC | CASSSGRINVNEQFF
TRBJ1-1 | TRBD1 | NA | TRBV7-6 | TGTGCCAGCAGCTTTGAGGGGGCCCACACTGAAGCTTTCTTT | CASSFEGAHTEAFF
TRBJ2-3 | NA | NA | TRBV29-1 | TGCAGCGCCGAGGGAGATACGCAGTATTTT | CSAEGDTQYF
TRBJ2-3 | NA | NA | TRBV28 | TGTGCCAGCAATCGCCCGGGGGCAGGAAGCACAGATACGCAGTATTTT | CASNRPGAGSTDTQYF
TRBJ1-2 | NA | once | TRBV7-2 | TGTGCCAGCACCTCCAGCCGTTATGGCTACACCTTC | CASTSSRYGYTF
TRBJ2-3 | NA | NA | TRBV10-3 | TGTGCCATCAGTAGAGCCGGGGCCCTGGGGACAGATACGCAGTATTTT | CAISRAGALGTDTQYF
TRBJ2-7 | NA | NA | TRBV5-1 | TGCGCCAGCAGCTTGGAGGGGGGGCACTCCTACGAGCAGTACTTC | CASSLEGGHSYEQYF
TRBJ2-5 | NA | once | TRBV2 | TGTGCCAGCATGACTATTGGCGGGGGCAGAGAGACCCAGTACTTC | CASMTIGGGRETQYF
TRBJ1-1 | NA | NA | TRBV4-3 | TGCGCCAGCAGCCAATCTTGGCAGCTGAACACTGAAGCTTTCTTT | CASSQSWQLNTEAFF
TRBJ1-4 | TRBD1 | NA | TRBV19 | TGTGCCAGTAGTGGTGGCAGGGGGCATGAGGAACTGTTTTTT | CASSGGRGHEELFF
TRBJ1-1 | TRBD1 | NA | TRBV6-6 | TGTGCCAGCAGTTACGGTGCAGGGGGCACAGCTTTCTTT | CASSYGAGGTAFF
TRBJ1-1 | NA | NA | TRBV18 | TGTGCCAGCTCACCGGGGACACCCACCGAGAACACTGAAGCTTTCTTT | CASSPGTPTENTEAFF
TRBJ2-5 | TRBD2 | NA | TRBV4-1 | TGCGCCAGCAGCCAAGATAGGTCCGGGACTAGCTTGGAGACCCAGTACTTC | CASSQDRSGTSLETQYF
TRBJ1-3 | NA | NA | TRBV5-6 | TGTGCCAGCAGCTTCGGTGGCAGATCCTCTGGAAACACCATATATTTT | CASSFGGRSSGNTIYF
TRBJ2-4 | NA | NA | TRBV19 | TGTGCCAGTAGTATCACCTCTTCCAAAAACATTCAGTACTTC | CASSITSSKNIQYF